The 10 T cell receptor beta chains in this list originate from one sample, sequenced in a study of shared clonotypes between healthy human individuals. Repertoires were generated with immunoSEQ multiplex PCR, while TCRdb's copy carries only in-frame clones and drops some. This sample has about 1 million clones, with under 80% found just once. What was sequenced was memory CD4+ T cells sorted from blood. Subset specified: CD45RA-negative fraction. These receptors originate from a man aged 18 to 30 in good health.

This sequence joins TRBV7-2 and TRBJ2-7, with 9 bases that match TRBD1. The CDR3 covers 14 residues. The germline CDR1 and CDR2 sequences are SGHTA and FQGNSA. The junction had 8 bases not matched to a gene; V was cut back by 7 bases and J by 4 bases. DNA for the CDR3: TGTGCCAGCAATGCCGGGACAGGGATTTACGAGCAGTACTTC. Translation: CASNAGTGIYEQYF.

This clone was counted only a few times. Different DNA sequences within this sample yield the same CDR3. The CDR3 coding sequence is TGTGCCAGCAGTGAAGGGACATCAAACTATGGCTACACCTTC. Translated: CASSEGTSNYGYTF. The gene calls are TRBV6-1 and TRBJ1-2; D is possibly TRBD1 (5 bases). This CDR3 comprises 14 residues. Trimming removed 1 base at V and 2 bases at J, with 8 bases between. Per germline, CDR1 MNHNS and CDR2 SASEGT.

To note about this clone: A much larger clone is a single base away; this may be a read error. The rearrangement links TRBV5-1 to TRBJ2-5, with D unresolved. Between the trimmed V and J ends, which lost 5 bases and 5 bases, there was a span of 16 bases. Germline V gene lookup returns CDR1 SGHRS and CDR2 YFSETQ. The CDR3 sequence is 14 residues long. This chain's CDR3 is CASRKSNGHETQYF. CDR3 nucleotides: TGCGCCAGCAGAAAGTCAAACGGCCATGAGACCCAGTACTTC.

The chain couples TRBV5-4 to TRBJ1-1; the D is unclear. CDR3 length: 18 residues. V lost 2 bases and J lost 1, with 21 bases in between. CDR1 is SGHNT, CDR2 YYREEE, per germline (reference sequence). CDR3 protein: CASSLEMTSLLGNTEAFF. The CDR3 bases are TGTGCCAGCAGCTTAGAGATGACTTCCCTCCTGGGGAACACTGAAGCTTTCTTT.

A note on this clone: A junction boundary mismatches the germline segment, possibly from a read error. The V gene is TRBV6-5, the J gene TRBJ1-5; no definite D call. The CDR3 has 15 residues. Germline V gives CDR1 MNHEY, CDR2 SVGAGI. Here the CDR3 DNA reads TGTGCCAGCAGCTACTCGGGAGGAGATGATCAGCCCCAGCATTTT. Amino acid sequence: CASSYSGGDDQPQHF.

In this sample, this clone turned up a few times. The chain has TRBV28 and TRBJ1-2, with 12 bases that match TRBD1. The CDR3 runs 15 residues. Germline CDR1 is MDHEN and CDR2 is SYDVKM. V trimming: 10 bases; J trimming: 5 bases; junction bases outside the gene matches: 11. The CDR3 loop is CATKGQGAGGYGYTF. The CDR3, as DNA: TGTGCCACCAAGGGACAGGGGGCAGGGGGGTATGGCTACACCTTC.

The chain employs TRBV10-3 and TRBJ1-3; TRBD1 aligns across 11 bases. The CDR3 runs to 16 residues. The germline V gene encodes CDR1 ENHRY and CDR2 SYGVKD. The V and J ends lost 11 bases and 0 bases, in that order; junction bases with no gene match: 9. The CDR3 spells CAARDRGFLSGNTIYF. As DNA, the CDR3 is TGTGCCGCCCGGGACAGGGGGTTTCTCTCTGGAAACACCATATATTTT.

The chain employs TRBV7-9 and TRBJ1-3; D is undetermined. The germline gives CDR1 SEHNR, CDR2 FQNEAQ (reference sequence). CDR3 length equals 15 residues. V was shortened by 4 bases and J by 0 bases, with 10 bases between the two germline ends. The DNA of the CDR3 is TGTGCCAGCAGCTCCCGGGAGCCCTCTGGAAACACCATATATTTT. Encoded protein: CASSSREPSGNTIYF.

The CDR3: CASSFEDRGLREQYF. CDR3 in DNA: TGTGCCAGCAGCTTTGAAGACAGGGGCCTTAGGGAGCAGTACTTC. The V call is TRBV7-9, the J call TRBJ2-7; TRBD1 matches 8 bases. Germline assignment: CDR1 SEHNR and CDR2 FQNEAQ (reference sequence). The V segment lost 3 bases and the J segment 7 bases; nucleotides outside the gene matches: 11. There are 15 residues in the CDR3.

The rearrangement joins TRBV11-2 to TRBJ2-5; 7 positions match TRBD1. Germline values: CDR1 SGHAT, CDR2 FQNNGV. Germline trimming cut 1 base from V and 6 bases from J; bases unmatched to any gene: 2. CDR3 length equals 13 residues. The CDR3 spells CASSLAQGQTQYF. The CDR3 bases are TGTGCCAGCAGCTTAGCACAGGGGCAGACCCAGTACTTC. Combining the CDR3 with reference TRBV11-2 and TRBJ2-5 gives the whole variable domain EAGVAQSPRYKIIEKRQSVAFWCNPISGHATLYWYQQILGQGPKLLIQFQNNGVVDDSQLPKDRFSAERLKGVDSTLKIQPAKLEDSAVYLCASSLAQGQTQYFGPGTRLLVL.